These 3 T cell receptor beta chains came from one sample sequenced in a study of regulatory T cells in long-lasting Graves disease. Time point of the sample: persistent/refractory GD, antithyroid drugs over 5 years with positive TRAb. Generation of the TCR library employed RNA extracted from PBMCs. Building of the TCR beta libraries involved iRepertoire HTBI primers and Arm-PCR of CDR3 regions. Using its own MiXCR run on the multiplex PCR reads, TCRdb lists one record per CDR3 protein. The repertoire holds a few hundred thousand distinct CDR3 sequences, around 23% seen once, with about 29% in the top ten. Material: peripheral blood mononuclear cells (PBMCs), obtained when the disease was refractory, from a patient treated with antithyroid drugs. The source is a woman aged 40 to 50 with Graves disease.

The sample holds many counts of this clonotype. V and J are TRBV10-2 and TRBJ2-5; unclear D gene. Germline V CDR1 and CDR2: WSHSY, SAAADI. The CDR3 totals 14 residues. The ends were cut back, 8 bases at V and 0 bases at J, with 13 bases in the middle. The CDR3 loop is CASLSERNQETQYF. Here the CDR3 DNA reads TGCGCCAGCCTTAGTGAGCGCAACCAAGAGACCCAGTACTTC.

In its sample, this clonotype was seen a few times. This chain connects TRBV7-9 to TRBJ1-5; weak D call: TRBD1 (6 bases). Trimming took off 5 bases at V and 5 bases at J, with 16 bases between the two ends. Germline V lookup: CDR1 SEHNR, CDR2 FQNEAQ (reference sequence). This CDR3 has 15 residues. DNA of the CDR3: TGTGCCAGCAGCCCCGGACAGAGAGTAGATCAGCCCCAGCATTTT. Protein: CASSPGQRVDQPQHF.

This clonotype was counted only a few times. CDR3 sequence reads: CASSEGASGRSVWYEQYF. In nucleotides, the CDR3 is TGTGCCAGCAGTGAAGGCGCTAGCGGGAGATCTGTGTGGTACGAGCAGTACTTC. The genes are TRBV2 and TRBJ2-7, with TRBD2 matching over 10 bases. CDR1 and CDR2 from the germline V gene are SNHLY and FYNNEI. This CDR3 has 18 residues. Trimming removed 1 base from V and 4 bases from J; junction bases left unmatched: 13.